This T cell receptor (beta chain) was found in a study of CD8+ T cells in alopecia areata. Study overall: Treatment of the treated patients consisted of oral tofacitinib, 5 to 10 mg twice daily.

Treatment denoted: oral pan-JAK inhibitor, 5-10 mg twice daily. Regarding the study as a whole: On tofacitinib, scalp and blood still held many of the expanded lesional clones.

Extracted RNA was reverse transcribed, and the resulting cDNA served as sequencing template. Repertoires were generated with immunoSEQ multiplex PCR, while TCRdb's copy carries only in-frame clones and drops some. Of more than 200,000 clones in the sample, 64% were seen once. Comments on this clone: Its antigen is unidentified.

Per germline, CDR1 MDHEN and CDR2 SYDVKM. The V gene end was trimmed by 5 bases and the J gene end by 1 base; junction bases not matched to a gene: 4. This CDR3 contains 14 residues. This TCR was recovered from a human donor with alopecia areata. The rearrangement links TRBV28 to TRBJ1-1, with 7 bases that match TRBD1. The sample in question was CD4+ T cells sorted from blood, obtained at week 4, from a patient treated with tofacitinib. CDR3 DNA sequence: TGTGCCAGCAGTCGACAGGGCCGGAACACTGAAGCTTTCTTT. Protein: CASSRQGRNTEAFF.